A single sample gave rise to the 18 T cell receptor beta chains below, sequenced in a study of response to subunit inactivated influenza vaccine (dated by TCRdb to between 2018 and 2020). The method behind the library was RT-PCR. Sequencing relied on an Illumina HiSeq 2500. Through fastp at Q25 and MiXCR, TCRdb rebuilt clones from the public reads, retaining in-frame beta chains. Each CDR3 protein appears once, grouped with its most common genes and DNA. The sample records around 570,000 distinct CDR3 sequences, 11% of which are singletons. Around 10% of the sample belongs to the ten largest clones. This sample was also put to use in a study of T cells expressing NK-cell markers. The second paper states: TCR beta cDNA libraries were made by 5'RACE template switching that added a universal primer site and unique molecular identifiers.

This specimen consisted of PBMCs from blood, obtained on the day of vaccination. The receptors stem from a man aged 45-60 years who received an inactivated influenza vaccine. Donor details come from another sample of the same person, matched by shared clones.

This clonotype was counted between two and nine times. The genes are TRBV5-1 and TRBJ1-6, with D uncertain. Germline assignment: CDR1 SGHRS and CDR2 YFSETQ. The CDR3 length is 16 residues. V dropped 7 bases and J dropped 10 bases, with 24 bases sitting between them. The CDR3 nucleotides are TGCGCCAGCTCCCCCTGGGGTGCACAGTTGGAGTCACCCCTCCACTTT. Translation: CASSPWGAQLESPLHF. The whole variable domain, remainder taken from reference TRBV5-1 and TRBJ1-6, is KAGVTQTPRYLIKTRGQQVTLSCSPISGHRSVSWYQQTPGQGLQFLFEYFSETQRNKGNFPGRFSGRQFSNSRSEMNVSTLELGDSALYLCASSPWGAQLESPLHFGNGTRLTVT.

V is TRBV20-1 and J is TRBJ2-2; TRBD2 matches at 7 bases. The J segment lost 0 bases and the V segment lost 6 bases, leaving 22 bases of the junction unmatched. Germline lookup yields CDR1 DFQATT and CDR2 SNEGSKA (reference sequence). The CDR3 contains 20 residues. CDR3 nucleotide sequence: TGCAGTGCCGCAGCTGGCGGGGGAACTCGAATTCCTCCGAACACCGGGGAGCTGTTTTTT. Amino acids: CSAAAGGGTRIPPNTGELFF.

The chain employs TRBV29-1 and TRBJ2-2; D is ambiguous. Per the germline V gene, CDR1 is SQVTM and CDR2 is ANQGSEA. The germline V and J ends were trimmed by 5 bases and 5 bases, with 6 bases remaining between them. This CDR3 comprises 11 residues. The CDR3 DNA reads as TGCAGCGTTATGGTTACCGGGGAGCTGTTTTTT. Encoded protein: CSVMVTGELFF.

In its sample, this clonotype was seen a few times. The CDR3 DNA is TGTGCCAGCAGCCCCTCCAGCGGGGGGGCAGATACGCAGTATTTT. It is translated as CASSPSSGGADTQYF. The J gene is TRBJ2-3, the V gene TRBV12-3 or TRBV12-4; 10 bases are a match to TRBD2. The CDR3 totals 15 residues. The V gene end was trimmed by 6 bases and the J gene end by 4 bases; junction bases not matched to a gene: 7.

The chain is built from TRBV4-3 and TRBJ2-1; possibly TRBD1 for D (6 bases). The V gene lost 2 bases and the J gene lost 2 bases, with 13 bases spanning the gap. Per germline, CDR1 LGHNA and CDR2 YSLEER. This CDR3 spans 16 amino acids. The CDR3 protein is CASSQFDRGTYNEQFF. CDR3 DNA sequence: TGCGCCAGCAGCCAATTTGATAGGGGGACCTACAATGAGCAGTTCTTC.

This clonotype was found many times. The chain combines TRBV11-2 with TRBJ2-3; no definite D call. This CDR3 contains 12 residues. Trimming stripped 5 bases from V and 0 bases from J, with 3 bases between. CDR1 SGHAT and CDR2 FQNNGV come from the germline V gene. The CDR3 DNA reads TGTGCCAGCAGCCAGAGCACAGATACGCAGTATTTT. Residues: CASSQSTDTQYF.

The rearrangement joins TRBV28 to TRBJ2-2; maybe TRBD1 (6 bases). Deletions cut 1 base from V and 7 bases from J, with 13 bases between. CDR1 is MDHEN and CDR2 is SYDVKM in the germline V gene. The CDR3 covers 15 residues. The CDR3 loop is CASSLYRAYGGELFF. The DNA of the CDR3 is TGTGCCAGCAGTTTATACAGGGCTTACGGCGGGGAGCTGTTTTTT.

The genes are TRBV5-1 and TRBJ1-1, with D perhaps matching TRBD1 (5 bases). CDR1 and CDR2 (germline): SGHRS, YFSETQ. V lost 3 bases, J lost 5 bases, and 8 bases lay in between. The CDR3 sequence is 12 residues long. The CDR3 nucleotides read TGCGCCAGCAGCTGGGGGAGGACTGAAGCTTTCTTT. It translates to CASSWGRTEAFF. Using reference TRBV5-1 and TRBJ1-1 for the parts outside the CDR3, the full variable domain is KAGVTQTPRYLIKTRGQQVTLSCSPISGHRSVSWYQQTPGQGLQFLFEYFSETQRNKGNFPGRFSGRQFSNSRSEMNVSTLELGDSALYLCASSWGRTEAFFGQGTRLTVV.

This clonotype was found many times. This chain uses TRBV29-1 with TRBJ2-2, with D possibly TRBD1 on 5 matching bases. The CDR3 extends over 13 amino acids. V shed 6 bases and J shed 2 bases, with 10 bases lying between them. Germline V gives CDR1 SQVTM, CDR2 ANQGSEA. The CDR3 sequence is CSVDQGNTGELFF. CDR3 DNA: TGCAGCGTCGATCAGGGAAACACCGGGGAGCTGTTTTTT.

This clonotype was seen more than once but under ten times. V usage is TRBV6-2 or TRBV6-3 and J usage is TRBJ2-1, with D perhaps matching TRBD2 (6 bases). The length of the CDR3 is 16 residues. V gave up 0 bases and J gave up 4 bases, with 13 bases separating them. Germline-derived CDR1 and CDR2 are MNHEY and SVGEGT. The CDR3 region has the DNA TGTGCCAGCAGTTACTCATGGGGGACTGCGTACAATGAGCAGTTCTTC. Translation gives CASSYSWGTAYNEQFF.

This clonotype was picked up many times. The V and J genes are TRBV5-1 and TRBJ2-1; TRBD2 matches 11 bases. The germline CDR1 and CDR2 sequences are SGHRS and YFSETQ. The CDR3 runs to 15 residues. V lost 4 bases, J lost 9 bases, and 9 bases stayed unmatched. CDR3 in amino acids: CASSGISGGAGEQFF. DNA for the CDR3: TGCGCCAGCAGCGGAATTAGCGGGGGGGCCGGTGAGCAGTTCTTC.

The chain couples TRBV29-1 to TRBJ1-2; 8 nucleotides line up with TRBD1. Trimming took 4 bases from V and 1 from J; bases not matched to a gene: 11. There are 16 residues in the CDR3. Germline V gene lookup returns CDR1 SQVTM and CDR2 ANQGSEA. CDR3 coding DNA: TGCAGCGTTGTCGGACAGGGACCCAAACTTAACTATGGCTACACCTTC. Its translation is CSVVGQGPKLNYGYTF.

CDR3 coding DNA: TGTGCCAGCAGTCAAGACCATGACAGGGGGCGAGAGACCCAGTACTTC. Its protein is CASSQDHDRGRETQYF. This sequence joins TRBV12-3 or TRBV12-4 and TRBJ2-5, with TRBD1 identical over 10 bases. After removal of 5 bases from V and 4 bases from J, the junction contained 10 bases not matched to a gene. CDR3 length: 16 residues.

This clonotype turned up a few times. The chain carries TRBV18 and TRBJ1-2, with D possibly matching TRBD1 (6 bases). Between the trimmed V and J ends, which lost 3 bases and 2 bases, there was a span of 19 bases. CDR1 is KGHSH, CDR2 LQKENI, per germline. This CDR3 comprises 17 residues. CDR3 bases: TGTGCCAGCTCACCCCCGGGAGGAGGGGGAAGGAACTATGGCTACACCTTC. Translated: CASSPPGGGGRNYGYTF.

This chain links TRBV6-2 or TRBV6-3 with TRBJ2-5; D possibly corresponds to TRBD1 (5 bases). Germline values: CDR1 MNHEY, CDR2 SVGEGT. This CDR3 comprises 14 residues. V dropped 3 bases and J dropped 3 bases, with 11 bases sitting between them. This CDR3 is CASSYIGAEETQYF. CDR3 nucleotide sequence: TGTGCCAGCAGTTATATTGGGGCCGAAGAGACCCAGTACTTC.

The V gene is TRBV5-5, the J gene TRBJ2-3, with TRBD2 identical over 10 bases. The CDR3 runs to 18 residues. V trimming: 7 bases; J trimming: 4 bases; junction bases outside the gene matches: 18. Germline V gene data show CDR1 as SGHKS and CDR2 as YYEKEE (reference sequence). The CDR3 loop is CASVLRWASGRVADTQYF. The CDR3 coding sequence is TGTGCCAGCGTCCTCCGGTGGGCTAGCGGGAGAGTTGCAGATACGCAGTATTTT.

This clonotype was seen only a few times. V is TRBV7-6 and J is TRBJ2-7; possibly TRBD2 for D (6 bases). Trimming took 1 base from V and 4 from J, leaving 14 bases between them. The germline V gene encodes CDR1 SGHVS and CDR2 FNYEAQ. CDR3 size: 15 residues. CDR3 protein: CASSLEASAIYEQYF. The CDR3 DNA follows: TGTGCCAGCAGCTTAGAGGCTAGCGCGATTTACGAGCAGTACTTC.

This sequence joins TRBV2 and TRBJ1-5, with unresolved D. The CDR3 runs 15 residues. Germline V gene data show CDR1 as SNHLY and CDR2 as FYNNEI. Trimming took off 7 bases at V and 2 bases at J, with 15 bases between the two ends. The CDR3: CASNPDRPGNQPQHF. CDR3 nucleotide sequence: TGTGCCAGCAACCCGGACCGACCTGGCAATCAGCCCCAGCATTTT.